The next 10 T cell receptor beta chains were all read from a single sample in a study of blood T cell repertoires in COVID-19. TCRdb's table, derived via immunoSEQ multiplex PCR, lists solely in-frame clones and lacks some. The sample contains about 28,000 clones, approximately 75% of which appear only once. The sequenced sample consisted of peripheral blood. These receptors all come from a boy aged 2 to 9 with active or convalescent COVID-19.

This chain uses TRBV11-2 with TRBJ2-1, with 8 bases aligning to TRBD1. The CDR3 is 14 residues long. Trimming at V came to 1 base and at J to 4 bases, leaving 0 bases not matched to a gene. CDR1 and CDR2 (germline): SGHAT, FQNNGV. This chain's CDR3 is CASSLGTGYNEQFF. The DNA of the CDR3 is TGTGCCAGCAGCTTAGGGACAGGGTACAATGAGCAGTTCTTC. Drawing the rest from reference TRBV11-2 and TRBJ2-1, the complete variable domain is EAGVAQSPRYKIIEKRQSVAFWCNPISGHATLYWYQQILGQGPKLLIQFQNNGVVDDSQLPKDRFSAERLKGVDSTLKIQPAKLEDSAVYLCASSLGTGYNEQFFGPGTRLTVL.

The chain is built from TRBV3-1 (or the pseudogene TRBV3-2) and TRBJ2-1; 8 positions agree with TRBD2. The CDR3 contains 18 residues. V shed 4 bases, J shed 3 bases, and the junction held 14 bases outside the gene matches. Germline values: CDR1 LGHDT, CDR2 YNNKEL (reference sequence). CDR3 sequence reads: CASSPPWLAGTIYNEQFF. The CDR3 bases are TGTGCCAGCAGCCCCCCCTGGCTAGCGGGTACCATCTACAATGAGCAGTTCTTC.

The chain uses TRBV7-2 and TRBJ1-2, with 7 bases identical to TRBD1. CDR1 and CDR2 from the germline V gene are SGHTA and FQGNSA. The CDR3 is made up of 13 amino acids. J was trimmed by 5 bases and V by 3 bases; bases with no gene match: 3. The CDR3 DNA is TGTGCCAGCAGCTTGGGACAGAGTTATGGCTACACCTTC. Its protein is CASSLGQSYGYTF.

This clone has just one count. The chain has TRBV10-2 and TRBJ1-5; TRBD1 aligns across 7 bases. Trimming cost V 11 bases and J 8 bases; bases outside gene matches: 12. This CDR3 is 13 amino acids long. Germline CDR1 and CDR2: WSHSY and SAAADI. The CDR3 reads CAVGGGSLEPQHF. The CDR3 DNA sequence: TGCGCCGTTGGAGGGGGCTCCTTGGAGCCCCAGCATTTT.

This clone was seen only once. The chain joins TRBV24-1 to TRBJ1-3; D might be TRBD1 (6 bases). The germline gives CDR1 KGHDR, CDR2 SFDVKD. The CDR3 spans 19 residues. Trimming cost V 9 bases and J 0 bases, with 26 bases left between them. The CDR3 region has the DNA TGTGCCACCCACCAAGGAAGACACAGGGCTCTTAACTCTGGAAACACCATATATTTT. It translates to CATHQGRHRALNSGNTIYF.

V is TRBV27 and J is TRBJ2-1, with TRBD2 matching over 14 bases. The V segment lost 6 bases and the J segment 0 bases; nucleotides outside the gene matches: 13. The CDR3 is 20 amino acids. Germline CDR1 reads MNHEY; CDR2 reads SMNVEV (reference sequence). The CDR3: CASRGRGLAGVRSSYNEQFF. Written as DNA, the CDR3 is TGTGCCAGCAGGGGACGGGGACTAGCGGGAGTTAGGAGCTCCTACAATGAGCAGTTCTTC.

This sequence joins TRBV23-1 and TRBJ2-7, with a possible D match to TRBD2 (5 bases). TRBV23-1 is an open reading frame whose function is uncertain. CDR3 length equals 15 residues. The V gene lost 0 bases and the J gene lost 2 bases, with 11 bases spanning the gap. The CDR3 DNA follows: TGCGCCAGCAGTCAATCGTTAGGAGGAACCTACGAGCAGTACTTC. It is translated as CASSQSLGGTYEQYF.

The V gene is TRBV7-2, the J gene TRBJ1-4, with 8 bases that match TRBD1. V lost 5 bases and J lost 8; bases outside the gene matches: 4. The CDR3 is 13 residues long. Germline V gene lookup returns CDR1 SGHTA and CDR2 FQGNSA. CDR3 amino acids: CASSRQGREKLFF. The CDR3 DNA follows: TGTGCCAGCAGCCGACAGGGGAGGGAAAAACTGTTTTTT.

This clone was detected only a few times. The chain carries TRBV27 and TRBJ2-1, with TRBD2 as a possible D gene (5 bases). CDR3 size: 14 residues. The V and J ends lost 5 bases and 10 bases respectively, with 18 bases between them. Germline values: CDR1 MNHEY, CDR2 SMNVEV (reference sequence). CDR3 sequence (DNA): TGTGCCAGCAGTATAACGGGGTACGCAGGCGAGCAGTTCTTC. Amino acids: CASSITGYAGEQFF.

CDR3 region: CASSPRIAGTYTDTQYF. Written as DNA, the CDR3 is TGTGCCAGCAGCCCACGTATTGCTGGCACATACACAGATACGCAGTATTTT. The rearrangement uses TRBV13 and TRBJ2-3; D gene ambiguous. CDR3 size: 17 residues. Trimming took 5 bases from V and 2 from J, leaving 20 bases between them. In germline, CDR1 is PRHDT, CDR2 FYEKMQ (reference sequence).